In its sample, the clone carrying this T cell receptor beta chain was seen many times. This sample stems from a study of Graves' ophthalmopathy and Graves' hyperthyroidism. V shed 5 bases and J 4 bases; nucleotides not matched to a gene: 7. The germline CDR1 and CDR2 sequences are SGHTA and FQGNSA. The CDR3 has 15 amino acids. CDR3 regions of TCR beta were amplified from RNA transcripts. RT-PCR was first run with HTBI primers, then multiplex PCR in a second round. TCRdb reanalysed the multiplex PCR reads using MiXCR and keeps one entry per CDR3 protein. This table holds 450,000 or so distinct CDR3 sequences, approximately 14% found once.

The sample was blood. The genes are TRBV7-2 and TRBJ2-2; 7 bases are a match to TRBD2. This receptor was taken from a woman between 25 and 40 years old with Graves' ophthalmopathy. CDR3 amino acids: CASSPRASGTGELFF. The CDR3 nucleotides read TGTGCCAGCAGCCCGAGGGCTAGCGGCACCGGGGAGCTGTTTTTT. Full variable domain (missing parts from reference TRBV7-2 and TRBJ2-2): GAGVSQSPSNKVTEKGKDVELRCDPISGHTALYWYRQSLGQGLEFLIYFQGNSAPDKSGLPSDRFSAERTGGSVSTLTIQRTQQEDSAVYLCASSPRASGTGELFFGEGSRLTVL.